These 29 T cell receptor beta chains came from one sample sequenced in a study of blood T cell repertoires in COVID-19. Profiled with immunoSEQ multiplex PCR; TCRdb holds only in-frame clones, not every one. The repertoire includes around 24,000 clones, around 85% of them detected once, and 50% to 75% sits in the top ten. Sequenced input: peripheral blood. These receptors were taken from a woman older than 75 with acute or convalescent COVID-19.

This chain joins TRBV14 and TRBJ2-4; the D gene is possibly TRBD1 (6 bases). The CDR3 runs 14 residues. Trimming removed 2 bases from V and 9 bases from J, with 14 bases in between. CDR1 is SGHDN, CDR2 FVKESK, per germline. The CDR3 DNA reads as TGTGCCAGCAGCCAAAGAAACAGGGCGGGCATTCAGTACTTC. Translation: CASSQRNRAGIQYF.

CDR3 nucleotides: TGTGCCAGCCTGAGCGGGGCCCTTGAGAAGAATGAGCAGTTCTTC. It encodes CASLSGALEKNEQFF. The chain uses TRBV6-5 and TRBJ2-1; 7 positions agree with TRBD2. The CDR3 covers 15 residues. V lost 8 bases and J lost 7; bases outside the gene matches: 14. Germline CDR1 and CDR2: MNHEY and SVGAGI.

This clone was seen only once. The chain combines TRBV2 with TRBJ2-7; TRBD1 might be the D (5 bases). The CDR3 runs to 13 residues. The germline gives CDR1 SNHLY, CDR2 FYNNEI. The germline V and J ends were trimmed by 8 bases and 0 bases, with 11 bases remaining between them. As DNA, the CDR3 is TGTGCCAGCGGGGCGGTCTTCTCCTACGAGCAGTACTTC. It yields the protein CASGAVFSYEQYF.

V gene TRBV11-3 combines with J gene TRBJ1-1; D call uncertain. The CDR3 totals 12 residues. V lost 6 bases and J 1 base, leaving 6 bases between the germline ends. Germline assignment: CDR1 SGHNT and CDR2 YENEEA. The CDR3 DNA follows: TGTGCCAGCAGGGGCGAGAACACTGAAGCTTTCTTT. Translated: CASRGENTEAFF.

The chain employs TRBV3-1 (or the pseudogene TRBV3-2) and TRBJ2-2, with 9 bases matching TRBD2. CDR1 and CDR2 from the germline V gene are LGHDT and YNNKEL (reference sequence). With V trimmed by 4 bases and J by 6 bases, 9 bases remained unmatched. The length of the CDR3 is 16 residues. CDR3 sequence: CASSPTVLAGAGELFF. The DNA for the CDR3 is TGTGCCAGCAGCCCCACGGTATTAGCGGGGGCCGGGGAGCTGTTTTTT.

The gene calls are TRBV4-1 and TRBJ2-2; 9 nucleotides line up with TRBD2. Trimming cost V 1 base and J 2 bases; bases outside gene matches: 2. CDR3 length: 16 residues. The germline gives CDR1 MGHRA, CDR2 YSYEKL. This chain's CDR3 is CASSQGLAGNTGELFF. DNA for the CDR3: TGCGCCAGCAGCCAAGGGCTAGCGGGAAACACCGGGGAGCTGTTTTTT.

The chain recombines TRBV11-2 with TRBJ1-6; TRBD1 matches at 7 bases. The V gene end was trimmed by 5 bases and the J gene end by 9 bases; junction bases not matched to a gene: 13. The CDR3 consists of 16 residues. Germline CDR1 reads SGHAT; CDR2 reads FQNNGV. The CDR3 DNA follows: TGTGCCAGCAGCATGGCGACAGGGTATTTTTCTTCACCCCTCCACTTT. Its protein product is CASSMATGYFSSPLHF.

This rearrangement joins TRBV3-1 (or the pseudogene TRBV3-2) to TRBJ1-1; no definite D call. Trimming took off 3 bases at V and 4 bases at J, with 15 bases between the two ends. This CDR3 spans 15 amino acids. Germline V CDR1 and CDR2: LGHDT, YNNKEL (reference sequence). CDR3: CASSQAAGRATEAFF. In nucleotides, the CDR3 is TGTGCCAGCAGCCAGGCCGCGGGTCGGGCCACTGAAGCTTTCTTT.

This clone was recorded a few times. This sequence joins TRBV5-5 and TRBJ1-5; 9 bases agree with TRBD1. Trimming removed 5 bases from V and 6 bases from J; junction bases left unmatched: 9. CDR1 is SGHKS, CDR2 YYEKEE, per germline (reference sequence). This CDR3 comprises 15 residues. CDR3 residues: CASSYRDRVAQPQHF. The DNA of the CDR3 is TGTGCCAGCAGTTACCGGGACAGGGTAGCTCAGCCCCAGCATTTT.

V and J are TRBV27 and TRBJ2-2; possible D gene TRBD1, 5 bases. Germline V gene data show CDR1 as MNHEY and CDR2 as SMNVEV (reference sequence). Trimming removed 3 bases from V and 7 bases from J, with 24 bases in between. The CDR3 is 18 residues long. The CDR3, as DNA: TGTGCCAGCAGTTTCTTAGGGATGGGTGGCAGGGTAATCGGGGAGCTGTTTTTT. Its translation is CASSFLGMGGRVIGELFF.

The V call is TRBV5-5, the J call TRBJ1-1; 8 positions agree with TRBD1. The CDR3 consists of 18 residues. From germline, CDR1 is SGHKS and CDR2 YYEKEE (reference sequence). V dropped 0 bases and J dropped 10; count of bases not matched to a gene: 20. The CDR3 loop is CASSLAAAGGAARLVAFF. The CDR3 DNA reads TGTGCCAGCAGCTTGGCCGCGGCAGGGGGCGCGGCGCGTTTAGTAGCTTTCTTT.

The CDR3 nucleotides read TGTGCTAGTGGTTTCCCTCGGGACACTGAAGCTTTCTTT. It encodes CASGFPRDTEAFF. The chain joins TRBV12-5 to TRBJ1-1; the D is unclear. This CDR3 has 13 residues. Deletions cut 3 bases from V and 3 bases from J, with 8 bases between. Germline values: CDR1 LGHNT, CDR2 FRNRAP.

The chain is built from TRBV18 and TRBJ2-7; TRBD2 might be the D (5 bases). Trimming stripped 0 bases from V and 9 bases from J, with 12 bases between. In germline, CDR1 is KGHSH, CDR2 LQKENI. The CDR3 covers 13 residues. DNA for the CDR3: TGTGCCAGCTCACCACCGAGGGCAGGCGGGCAGTACTTC. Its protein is CASSPPRAGGQYF.

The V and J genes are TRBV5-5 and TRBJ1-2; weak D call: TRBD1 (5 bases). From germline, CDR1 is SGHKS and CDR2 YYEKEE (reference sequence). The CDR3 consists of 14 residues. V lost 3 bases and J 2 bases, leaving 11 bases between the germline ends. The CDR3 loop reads CASSSQGSNYGYTF. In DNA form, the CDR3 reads TGTGCCAGCAGCTCGCAGGGATCCAACTATGGCTACACCTTC. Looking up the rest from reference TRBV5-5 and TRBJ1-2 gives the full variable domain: DAGVTQSPTHLIKTRGQQVTLRCSPISGHKSVSWYQQVLGQGPQFIFQYYEKEERGRGNFPDRFSARQFPNYSSELNVNALLLGDSALYLCASSSQGSNYGYTFGSGTRLTVV.

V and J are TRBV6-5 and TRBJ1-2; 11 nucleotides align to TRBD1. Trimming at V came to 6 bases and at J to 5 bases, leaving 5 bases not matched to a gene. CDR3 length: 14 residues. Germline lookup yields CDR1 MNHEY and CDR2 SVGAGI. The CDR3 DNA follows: TGTGCCAGCAGCCGCGGGACAGGGGGATATGGCTACACCTTC. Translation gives CASSRGTGGYGYTF.

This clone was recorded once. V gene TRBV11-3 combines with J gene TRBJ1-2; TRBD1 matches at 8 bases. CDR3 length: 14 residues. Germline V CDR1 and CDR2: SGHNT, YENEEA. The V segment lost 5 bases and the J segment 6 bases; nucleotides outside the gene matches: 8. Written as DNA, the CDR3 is TGTGCCAGCAGCGCAAGGACAGGGAGCGATGGCTACACCTTC. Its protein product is CASSARTGSDGYTF.

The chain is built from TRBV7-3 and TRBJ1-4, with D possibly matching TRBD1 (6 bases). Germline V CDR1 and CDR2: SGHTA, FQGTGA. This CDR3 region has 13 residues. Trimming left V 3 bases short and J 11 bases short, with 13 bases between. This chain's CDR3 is CASSFNRDGKLFF. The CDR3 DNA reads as TGTGCCAGCAGCTTCAACAGGGATGGGAAACTGTTTTTT. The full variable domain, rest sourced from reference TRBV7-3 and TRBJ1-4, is GAGVSQTPSNKVTEKGKYVELRCDPISGHTALYWYRQSLGQGPEFLIYFQGTGAADDSGLPNDRFFAVRPEGSVSTLKIQRTERGDSAVYLCASSFNRDGKLFFGSGTQLSVL.

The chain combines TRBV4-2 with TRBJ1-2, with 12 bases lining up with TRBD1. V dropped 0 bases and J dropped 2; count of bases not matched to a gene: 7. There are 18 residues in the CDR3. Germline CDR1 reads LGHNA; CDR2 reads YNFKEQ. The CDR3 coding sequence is TGTGCCAGCAGCCAAGATCGCGGGGGGACAGGGGGCAACTATGGCTACACCTTC. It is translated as CASSQDRGGTGGNYGYTF.

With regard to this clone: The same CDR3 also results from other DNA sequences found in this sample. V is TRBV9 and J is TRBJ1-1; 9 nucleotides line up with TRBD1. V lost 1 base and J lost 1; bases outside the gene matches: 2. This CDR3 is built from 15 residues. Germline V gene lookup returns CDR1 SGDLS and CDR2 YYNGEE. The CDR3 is CASSVLDRGNTEAFF. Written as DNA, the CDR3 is TGTGCCAGCAGCGTACTGGACAGGGGGAACACTGAAGCTTTCTTT.

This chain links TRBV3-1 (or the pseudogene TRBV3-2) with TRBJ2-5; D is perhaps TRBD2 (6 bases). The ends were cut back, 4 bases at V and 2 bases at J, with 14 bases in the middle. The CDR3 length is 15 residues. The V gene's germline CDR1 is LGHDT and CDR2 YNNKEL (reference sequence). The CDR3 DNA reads TGTGCCAGCAGCCCGGAGATAGCGGCACAAGAGACCCAGTACTTC. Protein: CASSPEIAAQETQYF.

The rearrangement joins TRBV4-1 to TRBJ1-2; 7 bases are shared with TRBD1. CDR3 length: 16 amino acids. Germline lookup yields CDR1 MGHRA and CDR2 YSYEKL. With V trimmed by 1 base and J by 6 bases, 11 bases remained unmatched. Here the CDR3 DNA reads TGCGCCAGCAGCCAAGCTCCTGACAGGGTTAAAAATGGCTACACCTTC. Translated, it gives CASSQAPDRVKNGYTF.

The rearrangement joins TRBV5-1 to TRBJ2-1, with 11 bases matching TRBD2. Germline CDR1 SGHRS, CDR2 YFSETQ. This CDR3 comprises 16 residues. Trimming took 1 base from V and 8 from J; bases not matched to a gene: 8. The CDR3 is CASSLSPSGRLDEQFF. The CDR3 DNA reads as TGCGCCAGCAGCTTGTCGCCTAGCGGGAGGCTCGATGAGCAGTTCTTC.

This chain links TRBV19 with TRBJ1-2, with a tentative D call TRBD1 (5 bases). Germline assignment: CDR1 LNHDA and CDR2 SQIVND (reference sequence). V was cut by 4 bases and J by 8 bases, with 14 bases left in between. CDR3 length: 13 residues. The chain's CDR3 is CASSSPGIGGYTF. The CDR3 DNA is TGTGCCAGTAGTAGCCCAGGGATCGGAGGCTACACCTTC.

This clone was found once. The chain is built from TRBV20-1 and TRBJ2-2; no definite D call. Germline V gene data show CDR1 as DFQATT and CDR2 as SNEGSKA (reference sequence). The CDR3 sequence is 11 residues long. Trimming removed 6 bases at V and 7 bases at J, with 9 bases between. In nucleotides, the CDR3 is TGCAGTGCCCCGTTTAACGGGGAGCTGTTTTTT. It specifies CSAPFNGELFF.

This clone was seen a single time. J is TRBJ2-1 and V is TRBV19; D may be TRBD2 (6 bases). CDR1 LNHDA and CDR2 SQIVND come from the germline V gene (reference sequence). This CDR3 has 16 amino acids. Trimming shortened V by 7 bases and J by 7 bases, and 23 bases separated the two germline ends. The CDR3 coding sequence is TGTGCCAGTACCCCTCGCGGGGACTCGAATACAAATGAGCAGTTCTTC. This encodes CASTPRGDSNTNEQFF.

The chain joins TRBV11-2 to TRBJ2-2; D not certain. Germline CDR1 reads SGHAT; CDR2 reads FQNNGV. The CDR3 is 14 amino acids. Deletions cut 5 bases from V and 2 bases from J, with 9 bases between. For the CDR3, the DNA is TGTGCCAGCAGCCTCGGGTCTAACACCGGGGAGCTGTTTTTT. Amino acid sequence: CASSLGSNTGELFF.

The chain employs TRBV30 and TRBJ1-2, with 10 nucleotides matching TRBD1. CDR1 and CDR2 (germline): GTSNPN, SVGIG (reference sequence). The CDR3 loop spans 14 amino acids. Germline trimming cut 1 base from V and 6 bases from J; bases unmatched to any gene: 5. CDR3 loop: CAWSGQGALHGYTF. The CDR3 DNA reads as TGTGCCTGGAGTGGACAGGGGGCATTACATGGCTACACCTTC.

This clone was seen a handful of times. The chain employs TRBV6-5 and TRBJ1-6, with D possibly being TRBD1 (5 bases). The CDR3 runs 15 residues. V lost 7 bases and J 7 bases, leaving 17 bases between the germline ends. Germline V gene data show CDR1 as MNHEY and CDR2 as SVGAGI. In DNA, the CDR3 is TGTGCCAGCACAAGACCGGGACTTGGGAATTCACCCCTCCACTTT. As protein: CASTRPGLGNSPLHF.

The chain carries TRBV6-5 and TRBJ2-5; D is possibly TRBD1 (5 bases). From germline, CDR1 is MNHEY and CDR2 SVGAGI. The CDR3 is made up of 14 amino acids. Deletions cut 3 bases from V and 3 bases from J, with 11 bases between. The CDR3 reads CASSYMTVEETQYF. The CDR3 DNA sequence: TGTGCCAGCAGTTATATGACAGTGGAAGAGACCCAGTACTTC.